This entry describes one T cell receptor (beta chain). The entry originates in a study of blood T cell repertoires in COVID-19. Looking at the study overall: Collection of acute and convalescent COVID-19 samples took place in the United States, Italy and Spain.

Using immunoSEQ multiplex PCR, the repertoire was profiled, and TCRdb retains in-frame clones only, with some absent. Here the sample spans about 190,000 clones, around nine tenths being singletons. V was clipped by 10 bases and J by 0 bases, with 15 bases between them. The CDR3 has 15 amino acids. Germline-derived CDR1 and CDR2 are SGHVS and FNYEAQ. The sample consisted of peripheral blood. This TCR was sampled from a human donor in a cohort sampled during active COVID-19. The chain is built from TRBV7-6 and TRBJ2-2, with D possibly TRBD1 on 6 matching bases. This CDR3 reads CATATGTTNTGELFF. The CDR3 DNA follows: TGTGCCACCGCGACCGGGACAACGAACACCGGGGAGCTGTTTTTT.